The clone carrying this TCR beta chain was observed at least ten times. This record comes from a study of T cells in Graves' hyperthyroidism and ophthalmopathy. The investigators amplified TCR beta CDR3 regions from RNA transcripts. Initially, a first-round RT-PCR of the TCR CDR3 employed the HTBI primer set. TCRdb re-called the multiplex PCR reads with MiXCR, one entry per CDR3 protein. Seen here are some 690,000 distinct CDR3 sequences, around a sixth observed once, and the top ten hold around 15%. This CDR3 region has 13 residues. V lost 4 bases and J 1 base, leaving 7 bases between the germline ends. CDR1 is SQVTM, CDR2 ANQGSEA, per germline.

Sequencing was done on a sample of blood. The gene calls are TRBV29-1 and TRBJ2-2; D not resolved. The sequence was collected from a man aged 45-60 years with Graves' hyperthyroidism. The CDR3 nucleotides are TGCAGCGTTGTCGAAGGGAACACCGGGGAGCTGTTTTTT. This codes for CSVVEGNTGELFF.